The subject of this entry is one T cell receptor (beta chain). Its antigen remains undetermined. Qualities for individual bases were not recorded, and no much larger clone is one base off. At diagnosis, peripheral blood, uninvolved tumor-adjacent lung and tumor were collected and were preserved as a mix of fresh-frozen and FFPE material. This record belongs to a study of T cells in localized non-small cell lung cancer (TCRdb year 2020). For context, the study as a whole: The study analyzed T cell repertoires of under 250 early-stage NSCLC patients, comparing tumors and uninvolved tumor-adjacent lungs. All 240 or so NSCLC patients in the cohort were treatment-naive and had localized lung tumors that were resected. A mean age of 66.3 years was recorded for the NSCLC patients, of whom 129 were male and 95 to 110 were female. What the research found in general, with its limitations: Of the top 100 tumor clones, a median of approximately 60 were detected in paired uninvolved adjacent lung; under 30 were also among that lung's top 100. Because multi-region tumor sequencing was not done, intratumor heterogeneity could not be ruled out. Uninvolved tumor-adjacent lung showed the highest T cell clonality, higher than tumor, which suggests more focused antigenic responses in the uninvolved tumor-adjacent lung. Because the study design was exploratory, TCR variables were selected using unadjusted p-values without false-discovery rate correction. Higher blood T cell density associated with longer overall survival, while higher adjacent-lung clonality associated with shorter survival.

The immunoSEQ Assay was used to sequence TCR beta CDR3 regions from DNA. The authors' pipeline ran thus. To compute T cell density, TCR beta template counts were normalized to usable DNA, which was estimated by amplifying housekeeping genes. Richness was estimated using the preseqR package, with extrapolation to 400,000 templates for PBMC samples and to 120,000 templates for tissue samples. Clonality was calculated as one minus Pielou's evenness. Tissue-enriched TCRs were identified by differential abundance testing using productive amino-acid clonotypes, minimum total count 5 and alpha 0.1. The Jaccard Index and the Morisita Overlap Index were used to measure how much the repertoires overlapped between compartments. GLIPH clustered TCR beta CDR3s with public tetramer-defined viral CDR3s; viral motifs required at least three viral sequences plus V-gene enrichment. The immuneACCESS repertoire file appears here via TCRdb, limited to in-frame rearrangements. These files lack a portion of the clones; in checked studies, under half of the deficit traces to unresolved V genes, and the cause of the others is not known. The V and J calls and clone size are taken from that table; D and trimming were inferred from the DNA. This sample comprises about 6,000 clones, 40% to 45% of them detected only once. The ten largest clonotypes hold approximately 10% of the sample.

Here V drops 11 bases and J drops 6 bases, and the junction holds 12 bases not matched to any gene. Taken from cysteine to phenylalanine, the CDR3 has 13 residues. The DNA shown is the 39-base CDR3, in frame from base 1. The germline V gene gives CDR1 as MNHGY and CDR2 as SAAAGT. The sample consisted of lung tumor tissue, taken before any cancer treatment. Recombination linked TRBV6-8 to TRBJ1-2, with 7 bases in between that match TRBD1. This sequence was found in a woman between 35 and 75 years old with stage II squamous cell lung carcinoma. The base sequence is TGTGCCGGGGACAGTCCCGACCCCAATGGCTACACCTTC. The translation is CAGDSPDPNGYTF.